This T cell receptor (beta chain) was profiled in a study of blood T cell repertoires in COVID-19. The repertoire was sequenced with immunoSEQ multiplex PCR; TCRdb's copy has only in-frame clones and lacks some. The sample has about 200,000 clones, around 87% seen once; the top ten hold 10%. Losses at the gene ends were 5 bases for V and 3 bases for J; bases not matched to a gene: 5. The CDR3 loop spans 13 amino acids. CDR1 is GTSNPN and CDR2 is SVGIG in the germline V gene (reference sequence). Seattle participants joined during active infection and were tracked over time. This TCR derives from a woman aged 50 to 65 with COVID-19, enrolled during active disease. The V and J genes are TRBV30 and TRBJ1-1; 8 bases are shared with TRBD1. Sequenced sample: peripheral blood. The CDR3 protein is CAWGQGSDTEAFF. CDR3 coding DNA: TGTGCCTGGGGACAGGGTTCCGACACTGAAGCTTTCTTT.